These T cell receptor beta chains were read from a single sample in a study of blood T cells in healthy people across ages. TCRdb itself ran the 5' RACE reads through MiXCR, one entry per CDR3 protein. Among 1.5 million to 2 million distinct CDR3 sequences listed, roughly 27% were seen once. Sample: blood. These TCRs come from a woman aged 25 to 45 in good health. Both conserved end residues are part of each CDR3. Fields, in order: clone size, V gene, J gene, D gene, CDR3 protein, CDR3 DNA. A D gene is named only where the DNA matches it firmly. Not every row has a clone size; where given, it reads once, few, many or a size class.

clone size: .
V gene: TRBV7-2
J gene: TRBJ2-3
D gene: TRBD1
CDR3 protein: CASSLVWGTGNTDTQYF
CDR3 DNA: TGTGCCAGCAGCTTAGTGTGGGGGACAGGGAACACAGATACGCAGTATTTT

clone size: .
V gene: TRBV20-1
J gene: TRBJ2-5
D gene: .
CDR3 protein: CCASSGRALEQYF
CDR3 DNA: .

clone size: many
V gene: TRBV6-6
J gene: TRBJ2-1
D gene: TRBD2
CDR3 protein: CASSLGTSGRYNEQFF
CDR3 DNA: TGCGCCAGCAGCTTGGGGACTAGCGGGAGGTACAATGAGCAGTTCTTC

clone size: many
V gene: TRBV9
J gene: TRBJ2-3
D gene: .
CDR3 protein: CASSVGGGQTDTQYF
CDR3 DNA: TGTGCCAGCAGCGTAGGTGGTGGGCAGACAGATACGCAGTATTTT

clone size: few
V gene: TRBV7-2
J gene: TRBJ2-7
D gene: .
CDR3 protein: CASSLVLAGGRDEQYF
CDR3 DNA: TGTGCCAGCAGCTTAGTTTTGGCAGGGGGGCGCGACGAGCAGTACTTC

clone size: .
V gene: TRBV7-2
J gene: TRBJ2-7
D gene: TRBD1
CDR3 protein: CASSGQARPGQSNSYEQYF
CDR3 DNA: TGTGCCAGCAGCGGACAAGCGAGACCGGGACAGTCTAACTCCTACGAGCAGTACTTC

clone size: many
V gene: TRBV25-1
J gene: TRBJ2-7
D gene: TRBD1
CDR3 protein: CASSQGQGRDEQYF
CDR3 DNA: TGTGCCAGCAGCCAGGGACAGGGCCGCGACGAGCAGTACTTC

clone size: .
V gene: TRBV2
J gene: TRBJ2-5
D gene: .
CDR3 protein: CASSEGQWGYQETQYF
CDR3 DNA: TGTGCCAGCAGTGAAGGCCAGTGGGGGTACCAAGAGACCCAGTACTTC

clone size: few
V gene: TRBV10-3
J gene: TRBJ2-5
D gene: .
CDR3 protein: CAINAADSQETQYF
CDR3 DNA: TGTGCCATTAACGCAGCTGACAGCCAAGAGACCCAGTACTTC

clone size: .
V gene: TRBV5-1
J gene: TRBJ2-7
D gene: TRBD2
CDR3 protein: CASSFTSGPYNEQYF
CDR3 DNA: TGCGCCAGCAGCTTCACTAGCGGCCCCTACAATGAGCAGTACTTC

clone size: .
V gene: TRBV30
J gene: TRBJ2-1
D gene: TRBD1
CDR3 protein: CAWSEHRGNEQFF
CDR3 DNA: TGTGCCTGGAGCGAACACAGGGGAAATGAGCAGTTCTTC

clone size: .
V gene: TRBV27
J gene: TRBJ2-7
D gene: TRBD2
CDR3 protein: CASSNVGLAGNEQYF
CDR3 DNA: TGTGCCAGCAGTAATGTCGGACTAGCGGGAAACGAGCAGTACTTC

clone size: .
V gene: TRBV27
J gene: TRBJ2-7
D gene: .
CDR3 protein: CASSSRDRRSYEQYF
CDR3 DNA: TGTGCCAGCAGTTCTCGTGACAGGCGCTCCTACGAGCAGTACTTC

clone size: .
V gene: TRBV11-1
J gene: TRBJ2-3
D gene: .
CDR3 protein: CASSSDGSRADTQYF
CDR3 DNA: TGTGCCAGCAGCTCGGACGGGAGTCGGGCAGATACGCAGTATTTT

clone size: few
V gene: TRBV27
J gene: TRBJ2-4
D gene: .
CDR3 protein: CASSSGEIGGNIQYF
CDR3 DNA: TGTGCCAGCAGCTCAGGGGAAATCGGGGGAAACATTCAGTACTTC

clone size: .
V gene: TRBV30
J gene: TRBJ1-1
D gene: .
CDR3 protein: CAWGGLRPEAFF
CDR3 DNA: TGTGCCTGGGGAGGCCTCCGACCCGAAGCTTTCTTT

clone size: few
V gene: TRBV12-3/TRBV12-4
J gene: TRBJ1-2
D gene: .
CDR3 protein: CASAVSNYGYTF
CDR3 DNA: TGTGCCAGCGCCGTCTCTAACTATGGCTACACCTTC

clone size: .
V gene: TRBV11-2
J gene: TRBJ2-7
D gene: .
CDR3 protein: CASSLYTGGAYEQYF
CDR3 DNA: TGTGCCAGCAGTTTGTACACTGGAGGGGCGTACGAGCAGTACTTC

clone size: few
V gene: TRBV11-2
J gene: TRBJ2-1
D gene: TRBD2
CDR3 protein: CASSSGTSGRREQFF
CDR3 DNA: TGTGCCAGCAGCTCCGGGACTAGCGGGAGGCGGGAGCAGTTCTTC

clone size: .
V gene: TRBV27
J gene: TRBJ1-2
D gene: .
CDR3 protein: CASSLTAGPYGYTF
CDR3 DNA: TGTGCCAGCAGTTTAACGGCGGGCCCCTATGGCTACACCTTC

clone size: few
V gene: TRBV6-5
J gene: TRBJ2-7
D gene: TRBD2
CDR3 protein: CASSRGRADHEQYF
CDR3 DNA: TGTGCCAGCAGTCGCGGGAGGGCCGACCACGAGCAGTACTTC

clone size: .
V gene: TRBV14
J gene: TRBJ2-1
D gene: .
CDR3 protein: CASSPATDNEQFF
CDR3 DNA: TGTGCCAGCAGCCCGGCGACAGACAATGAGCAGTTCTTC

clone size: .
V gene: TRBV7-3
J gene: TRBJ2-3
D gene: .
CDR3 protein: CASSRIPGAGTDTQYF
CDR3 DNA: TGTGCCAGCAGCCGAATCCCGGGGGCGGGTACAGATACGCAGTATTTT

clone size: once
V gene: TRBV3-1
J gene: TRBJ1-2
D gene: .
CDR3 protein: CASSQDRLTVYGYTF
CDR3 DNA: TGTGCCAGCAGCCAAGATAGGTTAACGGTCTATGGCTACACCTTC

clone size: few
V gene: TRBV9
J gene: TRBJ2-1
D gene: TRBD1
CDR3 protein: CASSVYGTGEGEQFF
CDR3 DNA: TGTGCCAGCAGCGTATACGGGACAGGGGAAGGTGAGCAGTTCTTC

clone size: few
V gene: TRBV9
J gene: TRBJ1-2
D gene: .
CDR3 protein: CASSVGVSWGNGYTF
CDR3 DNA: TGTGCCAGCAGCGTAGGAGTCTCGTGGGGAAATGGCTACACCTTC

clone size: few
V gene: TRBV6-2/TRBV6-3
J gene: TRBJ2-7
D gene: .
CDR3 protein: CASSNPGHFYEQYF
CDR3 DNA: TGTGCCAGCAGCAACCCTGGACACTTCTACGAGCAGTACTTC

clone size: few
V gene: TRBV5-1
J gene: TRBJ1-1
D gene: .
CDR3 protein: CASSPGAGLNTEAFF
CDR3 DNA: TGCGCCAGCAGCCCAGGGGCTGGCCTGAACACTGAAGCTTTCTTT

clone size: .
V gene: TRBV5-1
J gene: TRBJ2-7
D gene: .
CDR3 protein: CASSLFSGGSYEQYF
CDR3 DNA: TGCGCCAGCAGCTTGTTTTCCGGGGGCTCCTACGAGCAGTACTTC